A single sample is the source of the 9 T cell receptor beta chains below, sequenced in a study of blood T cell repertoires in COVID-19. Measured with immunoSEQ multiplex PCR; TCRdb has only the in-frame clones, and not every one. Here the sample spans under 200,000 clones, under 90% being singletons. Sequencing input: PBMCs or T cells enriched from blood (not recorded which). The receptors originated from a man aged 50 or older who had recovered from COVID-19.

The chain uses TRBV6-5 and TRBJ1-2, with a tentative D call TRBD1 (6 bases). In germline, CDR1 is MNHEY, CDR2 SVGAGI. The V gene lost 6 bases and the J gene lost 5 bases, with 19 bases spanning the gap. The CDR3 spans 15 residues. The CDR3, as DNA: TGTGCCAGCAGCCCGGTGCAGGGGCTTGGGTATGGCTACACCTTC. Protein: CASSPVQGLGYGYTF.

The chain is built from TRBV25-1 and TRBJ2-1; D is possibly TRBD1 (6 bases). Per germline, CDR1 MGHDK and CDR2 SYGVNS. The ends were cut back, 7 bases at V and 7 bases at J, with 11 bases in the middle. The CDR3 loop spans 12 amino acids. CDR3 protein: CASTGTPNEQFF. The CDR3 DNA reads TGTGCCAGCACCGGGACACCTAATGAGCAGTTCTTC.

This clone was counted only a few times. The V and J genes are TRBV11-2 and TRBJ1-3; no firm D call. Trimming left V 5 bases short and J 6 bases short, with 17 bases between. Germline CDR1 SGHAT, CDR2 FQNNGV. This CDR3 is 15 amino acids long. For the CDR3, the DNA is TGTGCCAGCAGCCCTCGTAAAGACTTACCAAACACCATATATTTT. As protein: CASSPRKDLPNTIYF.

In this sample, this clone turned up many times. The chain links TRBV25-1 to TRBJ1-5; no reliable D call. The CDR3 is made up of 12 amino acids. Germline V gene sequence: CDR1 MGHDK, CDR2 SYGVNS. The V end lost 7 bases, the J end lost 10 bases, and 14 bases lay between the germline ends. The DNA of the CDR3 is TGTGCCAGCAAACCCGGAGGGAATCCCCAGCATTTT. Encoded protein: CASKPGGNPQHF.

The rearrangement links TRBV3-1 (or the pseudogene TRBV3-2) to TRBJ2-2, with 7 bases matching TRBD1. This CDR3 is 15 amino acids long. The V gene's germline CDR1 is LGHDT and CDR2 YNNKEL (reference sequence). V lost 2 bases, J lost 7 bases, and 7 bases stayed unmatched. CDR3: CASSQRDSYSGELFF. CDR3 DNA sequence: TGTGCCAGCAGCCAAAGGGACAGTTATAGCGGGGAGCTGTTTTTT.

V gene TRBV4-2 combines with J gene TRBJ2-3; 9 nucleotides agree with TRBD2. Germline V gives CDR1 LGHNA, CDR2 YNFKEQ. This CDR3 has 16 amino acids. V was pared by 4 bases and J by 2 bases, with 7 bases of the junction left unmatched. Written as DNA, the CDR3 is TGTGCCAGCAGCCGGAATCTAGCGGGGACCACAGATACGCAGTATTTT. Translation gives CASSRNLAGTTDTQYF.

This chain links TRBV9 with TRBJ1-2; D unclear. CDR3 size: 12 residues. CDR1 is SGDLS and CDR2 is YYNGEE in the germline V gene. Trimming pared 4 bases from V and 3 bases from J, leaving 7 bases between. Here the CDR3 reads CASSPSDYGYTF. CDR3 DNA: TGTGCCAGCAGCCCGTCTGACTATGGCTACACCTTC.

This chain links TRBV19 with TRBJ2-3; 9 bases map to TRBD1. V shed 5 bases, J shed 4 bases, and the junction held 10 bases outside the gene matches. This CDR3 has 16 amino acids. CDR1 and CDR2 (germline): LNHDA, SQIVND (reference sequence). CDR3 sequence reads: CASSFLPGQGPDTQYF. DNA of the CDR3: TGTGCCAGTAGTTTCCTCCCGGGACAGGGACCAGATACGCAGTATTTT.

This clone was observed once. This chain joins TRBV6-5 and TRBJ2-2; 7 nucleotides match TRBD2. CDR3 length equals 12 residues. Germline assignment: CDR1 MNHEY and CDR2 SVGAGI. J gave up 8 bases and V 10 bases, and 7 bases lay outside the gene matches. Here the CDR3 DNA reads TGTGCCATGCAGCGGGGAGGGGGGGAGCTGTTTTTT. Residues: CAMQRGGGELFF.